This T cell receptor beta chain was recorded in a study of lymphopenia after photon versus proton radiotherapy (dated by TCRdb to 2018 to 2020). Regarding the study in general: In patients with gastrointestinal tumors who developed high-grade lymphopenia, the study compared the immunological effects of photon radiation therapy with those of proton radiation therapy. The cohort included under 25 patients with gastrointestinal tumors who developed lymphopenia after receiving either photon or proton therapy. The study was designed to characterize how the impact on the immune system differs between the two radiation modalities.

About this clone: What antigen it recognizes has not been identified. No base-level quality is on record; no much larger clone is a single base apart.

Study-wide findings and limitations: Across the cohort, among patients who died, a greater drop in TCR diversity after the nadir was inversely correlated with overall survival time. Relative stability during treatment was observed in proton-treated patients, whereas loss of naive T cells and TCR diversity and gain of effector/memory populations were observed in photon-treated patients. After the lymphocyte count nadir, repertoires from photon-treated patients showed oligoclonal expansion, particularly of CD8+ Temra cells, and this expansion drove the decline in diversity. The survival association was assessed only in patients who died, and the authors presented better survival with proton therapy as a possibility rather than a demonstrated result.

For CDR1 and CDR2, the germline V gene lists SGHDN and FVKESK. The CDR3 covers 15 residues, taking in both the cysteine and the phenylalanine. Only the CDR3 region is kept as DNA, spanning 45 bases read in frame from base 1. Trimming takes 0 bases from V and 2 bases from J, and the germline ends sit 9 bases apart. Libraries were constructed by the immunoSEQ multiplex PCR assay. T cell repertoires were profiled by deep sequencing of rearranged TCR beta loci, alongside multiparametric flow cytometry. The source is immuneACCESS, and TCRdb retained only in-frame sequences with V and J called. Part of the clones is not carried over; for the studies checked, unresolved V genes explain less than half of this, and the remainder is unexplained. The sample contains roughly 30,000 clones, almost 90% of them found a single time. The biggest ten clones account for 6.8% of the sample.

This clonotype was obtained from a woman between 45 and 60 years old with pancreatic cancer. The sequencing here drew on peripheral blood, taken from a patient treated with photon-based radiotherapy. This chain is built from TRBV14 and TRBJ2-3, with the D gene uncertain. The CDR3 reads as follows: CASSQDIVSTDTQYF. The sequence in DNA is TGTGCCAGCAGCCAAGACATAGTGTCCACAGATACGCAGTATTTT.